This TCR beta chain was documented in a study of blood T cell repertoires in COVID-19. Study as a whole: COVID-19 samples collected from the United States, Italy and Spain covered acute and convalescent phases. Sources were T cells, B-cell-depleted T cells, or PBMCs; the material itself was cDNA or gDNA.

Original processing notes: How many nucleated cells were present was estimated from reference gene primer amplification. Generated by immunoSEQ multiplex PCR, the TCRdb table keeps only in-frame clones and is missing some. V and J calls and clone size are given by that table; D and trimming were obtained from the DNA. The sample contains 95,000 to 100,000 clones, approximately 81% of which appear only once. This CDR3 contains 20 residues. The specimen sequenced was peripheral blood. This TCR was recovered from a woman in her 70s with active or convalescent COVID-19. The chain has TRBV21-1 and TRBJ2-2; the table's D call, TRBD1, was not checked against the DNA. TRBV21-1 is annotated as a pseudogene. The CDR3 loop is CASSKARRTGGKLWTGELFF. Written as DNA, the CDR3 is TGTGCCAGCAGCAAAGCGAGAAGGACAGGGGGGAAGTTGTGGACCGGGGAGCTGTTTTTT.